The 7 T cell receptor beta chains given below trace back to one sample, sequenced in a study of blood T cells in healthy people across ages. Alongside a J-beta primer mix, a sample-barcoded 5' primer served in a second PCR lasting 7 to 11 cycles. A single record per CDR3 protein comes from TCRdb applying MiXCR to the 5' RACE reads. The sample has fewer than 900,000 distinct CDR3 sequences, 49% seen once. The sample consisted of blood. The receptors come from a woman aged 60-75 years in good health.

The gene calls are TRBV27 and TRBJ1-5; D is perhaps TRBD1 (5 bases). CDR1 is MNHEY, CDR2 SMNVEV, per germline (reference sequence). CDR3 length equals 14 residues. V lost 8 bases to trimming and J lost 0 bases, with 11 bases between them. The CDR3 bases are TGTGCCAGCCAGCCAGGGAATAGCAATCAGCCCCAGCATTTT. It yields the protein CASQPGNSNQPQHF.

The chain joins TRBV29-1 to TRBJ2-5; D is undetermined. The V gene's germline CDR1 is SQVTM and CDR2 ANQGSEA. The CDR3 length is 14 residues. V was pared by 7 bases and J by 0 bases, with 15 bases between. As DNA, the CDR3 is TGCAGCGCCCTCTCAGTATACAACCAAGAGACCCAGTACTTC. Translated, it gives CSALSVYNQETQYF.

This clonotype was picked up one time. V gene TRBV20-1 combines with J gene TRBJ2-4; D gene uncertain. The CDR3 is 15 residues long. Germline V gene lookup returns CDR1 DFQATT and CDR2 SNEGSKA (reference sequence). V was cut by 0 bases and J by 3 bases, with 12 bases left in between. This chain's CDR3 is CSARERWVGKNIQYF. Written as DNA, the CDR3 is TGCAGTGCTAGAGAGCGATGGGTGGGCAAAAACATTCAGTACTTC.

This clonotype has more than one count but fewer than ten. The CDR3 loop reads CASSFDPGSYGYTF. The DNA for the CDR3 is TGTGCCAGCAGCTTCGACCCGGGCTCGTATGGCTACACCTTC. The chain has TRBV5-5 and TRBJ1-2; D gene uncertain. Trimming left V 2 bases short and J 5 bases short, with 13 bases between. CDR3 size: 14 residues. CDR1 SGHKS and CDR2 YYEKEE come from the germline V gene (reference sequence).

The rearrangement links TRBV6-2 or TRBV6-3 to TRBJ2-1; 13 nucleotides line up with TRBD2. V dropped 6 bases and J dropped 9; count of bases not matched to a gene: 11. This CDR3 is 16 amino acids long. Germline CDR1 MNHEY, CDR2 SVGEGT. DNA for the CDR3: TGTGCCAGCAGCTCGGGACTAGCGGGATTCTGGGGTGAGCAGTTCTTC. Its protein is CASSSGLAGFWGEQFF.

This clonotype appeared a few times. The V and J genes are TRBV20-1 and TRBJ2-5, with 13 bases lining up with TRBD2. CDR3 length: 14 residues. Germline V gene data show CDR1 as DFQATT and CDR2 as SNEGSKA (reference sequence). The ends lost 2 bases at V and 5 bases at J; junction bases unmatched: 2. The CDR3 protein is CSARRTSGSETQYF. The CDR3 bases are TGCAGTGCTAGACGGACTAGCGGGAGTGAGACCCAGTACTTC.

This clonotype showed up just a few times. The chain combines TRBV7-2 with TRBJ2-7; D is unresolved. Trimming removed 1 base from V and 4 bases from J, with 14 bases in between. Germline lookup yields CDR1 SGHTA and CDR2 FQGNSA. The CDR3 loop spans 15 amino acids. CDR3 region: CASSLGLARSYEQYF. Here the CDR3 DNA reads TGTGCCAGCAGCTTAGGGTTGGCTAGATCGTACGAGCAGTACTTC.